The rows below give T cell receptor beta chains drawn from one sample of a study of PD-1 blockade in classical Hodgkin lymphoma. Repertoires were generated with immunoSEQ multiplex PCR, while TCRdb's copy carries only in-frame clones and drops some. The sample includes 95,000 to 100,000 clones, around 89% seen only once; the top ten take under 8%. The sample consisted of peripheral blood mononuclear cells (PBMCs), taken before the second cycle of nivolumab. The receptors were gathered from a human donor with classical Hodgkin lymphoma. Both conserved end residues are part of each CDR3. The D gene is left open where the match is weak. Rows give clone size only sometimes, using once, few, many, or a class for an expanded clone.

V gene: TRBV5-6
clone size: -
J gene: TRBJ1-5
D gene: -
CDR3 DNA: TGTGCCAGCAGCTTTCAGGGCTCAGGCAATCAGCCCCAGCATTTT
CDR3 protein: CASSFQGSGNQPQHF

V gene: TRBV7-9
clone size: -
J gene: TRBJ1-2
D gene: TRBD1
CDR3 DNA: TGTGCCAGCAGCTTGGACAGGGGGCAGACTGGCTACACCTTC
CDR3 protein: CASSLDRGQTGYTF

V gene: TRBV19
clone size: -
J gene: TRBJ2-7
D gene: TRBD1
CDR3 DNA: TGTGCCAGGCGACCGGGACAGGGGTCTTGCGAGCAGTACTTC
CDR3 protein: CARRPGQGSCEQYF

V gene: TRBV7-3
clone size: -
J gene: TRBJ2-2
D gene: -
CDR3 DNA: TGTGCCAGCAGCCCGAACACCGGGGAGCTGTTTTTT
CDR3 protein: CASSPNTGELFF

V gene: TRBV11-2
clone size: once
J gene: TRBJ1-1
D gene: -
CDR3 DNA: TGTGCCAGCAGCCGTACTGGGTTTGAAGCTTTCTTT
CDR3 protein: CASSRTGFEAFF

V gene: TRBV6-5
clone size: -
J gene: TRBJ2-3
D gene: TRBD1
CDR3 DNA: TGTGCCAGCAGTGCGGACAGGGGGCGGACAGATACGCAGTATTTT
CDR3 protein: CASSADRGRTDTQYF

V gene: TRBV15
clone size: -
J gene: TRBJ1-4
D gene: -
CDR3 DNA: TGTGCCACCAGCAGAGATACAGAACGTGAAAAACTGTTTTTT
CDR3 protein: CATSRDTEREKLFF

V gene: TRBV5-1
clone size: -
J gene: TRBJ1-4
D gene: -
CDR3 DNA: TGCGCCAGCAGCTTGGAGGTAAATGAAAAACTGTTTTTT
CDR3 protein: CASSLEVNEKLFF

V gene: TRBV5-6
clone size: -
J gene: TRBJ2-7
D gene: -
CDR3 DNA: TGTGCCAGCAGCTTGGCAACTCGGGACGCTAGCTCCTACGAGCAGTACTTC
CDR3 protein: CASSLATRDASSYEQYF

V gene: TRBV20-1
clone size: -
J gene: TRBJ2-7
D gene: -
CDR3 DNA: TGCAGTGCCCGGACAGGCGGGGGGCAGTACTTC
CDR3 protein: CSARTGGGQYF

V gene: TRBV11-3
clone size: few
J gene: TRBJ2-3
D gene: TRBD2
CDR3 DNA: TGTGCCAGCAGCCCGGGGACTAGCGGGGGGGACGATACGCAGTATTTT
CDR3 protein: CASSPGTSGGDDTQYF

V gene: TRBV10-3
clone size: -
J gene: TRBJ2-7
D gene: TRBD2
CDR3 DNA: TGTGCCATCTCACGCCCTAGCGGGGGGGCCGTCTACGAGCAGTACTTC
CDR3 protein: CAISRPSGGAVYEQYF

V gene: TRBV11-3
clone size: once
J gene: TRBJ1-1
D gene: -
CDR3 DNA: TGTGCCAGCAGCTTAGGGGGGAACACTGAAGCTTTCTTT
CDR3 protein: CASSLGGNTEAFF

V gene: TRBV7-2
clone size: -
J gene: TRBJ2-5
D gene: -
CDR3 DNA: TGTGCCAGCAGCTTAGATCTCGGGGGGCGGTTGGAGACCCAGTACTTC
CDR3 protein: CASSLDLGGRLETQYF

V gene: TRBV20-1
clone size: few
J gene: TRBJ1-2
D gene: -
CDR3 DNA: TGCAGTGCTAGTCTCAGGGAGGGCTACACCTTC
CDR3 protein: CSASLREGYTF

V gene: TRBV10-2
clone size: -
J gene: TRBJ2-5
D gene: TRBD2
CDR3 DNA: TGCGCCAGCAGTGAGGCGGGGGAAAAAGAGACCCAGTACTTC
CDR3 protein: CASSEAGEKETQYF

V gene: TRBV28
clone size: -
J gene: TRBJ1-2
D gene: TRBD1
CDR3 DNA: TGTGCCAGCAGGGACAGGGCGAGAGGTGGCTACACCTTC
CDR3 protein: CASRDRARGGYTF

V gene: TRBV7-7
clone size: -
J gene: TRBJ1-1
D gene: TRBD1
CDR3 DNA: TGTGCCAGCAGCGCCAGGATCCTCAGGGACAGATTGAACACTGAAGCTTTCTTT
CDR3 protein: CASSARILRDRLNTEAFF